A single sample is the source of the 30 T cell receptor beta chains below, sequenced in a study of post-analysis software for immune sequencing data (dated by TCRdb to the mid-2010s). Their antigen targets remain unknown. General study outcomes and caveats: Four to six TRBV segments, including TRBV5-6, TRBV5-1 and TRBV20-1, were significantly more frequent in patients than controls.

Libraries came from PCR. The sample was run on an Illumina HiSeq 2500. Unique molecular identifiers were incorporated into TCR beta cDNA libraries to reduce PCR and sequencing biases. TCRdb reprocessed the public reads (quality trimming at Q25 with fastp, clone calling with MiXCR) and kept in-frame beta chains. Merged by CDR3 protein, the rows form single entries marked with the most common genes and DNA. For this sample there are fewer than 600,000 distinct CDR3 sequences; 45% appear just once. Over 10% of the sample is in the top ten clones. Input material: blood. These receptors all come from a girl aged 10 to 17 with multiple sclerosis.

The chain joins TRBV12-3 or TRBV12-4 to TRBJ1-4; D is perhaps TRBD1 (6 bases). The CDR3 runs to 15 residues. V was trimmed by 5 bases and J by 7 bases, leaving 17 bases between them. CDR3 DNA: TGTGCCAGCAGTATCTCGGTCAGGGGCTTTGAAAAACTGTTTTTT. Its translation: CASSISVRGFEKLFF.

The rearrangement links TRBV20-1 to TRBJ2-3, with D unclear. The length of the CDR3 is 12 residues. Deletions cut 7 bases from V and 1 base from J, with 9 bases between. Germline V gene lookup returns CDR1 DFQATT and CDR2 SNEGSKA (reference sequence). The CDR3 loop is CSGRPGTDTQYF. The DNA for the CDR3 is TGCAGTGGCCGTCCGGGCACAGATACGCAGTATTTT.

This clonotype was recorded a few times. The chain links TRBV27 to TRBJ2-7, with 8 bases lining up with TRBD1. Germline CDR1 MNHEY, CDR2 SMNVEV (reference sequence). CDR3 size: 13 residues. Trimming at V came to 6 bases and at J to 0 bases, leaving 1 base not matched to a gene. CDR3 residues: CASRGQDSYEQYF. In DNA, the CDR3 is TGTGCCAGCAGGGGACAGGACTCCTACGAGCAGTACTTC.

This clonotype was seen once. This chain joins TRBV25-1 and TRBJ1-2, with D uncertain. The CDR3 extends over 13 amino acids. V was cut by 8 bases and J by 3 bases, with 13 bases left in between. Per germline, CDR1 MGHDK and CDR2 SYGVNS. The CDR3: CASYGSLDYGYTF. CDR3 nucleotides: TGTGCCAGCTACGGATCTCTCGACTATGGCTACACCTTC.

This chain connects TRBV20-1 to TRBJ2-1; possibly TRBD2 for D (5 bases). Germline CDR1 and CDR2: DFQATT and SNEGSKA (reference sequence). The CDR3 length is 15 residues. Trimming took 0 bases from V and 10 from J, leaving 19 bases between them. The DNA for the CDR3 is TGCAGTGCTAGAGATCAGACGTCTAGCTCCTACGAGCAGTTCTTC. It translates to CSARDQTSSSYEQFF.

This chain uses TRBV12-3 or TRBV12-4 with TRBJ2-1, with TRBD2 identical over 10 bases. This CDR3 has 17 residues. V shed 3 bases, J shed 5 bases, and the junction held 10 bases outside the gene matches. The CDR3 DNA is TGTGCCAGCAGTTTGAGTCTAGCGGGAGTGGGGGACAATGAGCAGTTCTTC. Translated: CASSLSLAGVGDNEQFF.

V gene TRBV24-1 combines with J gene TRBJ2-1, with D unresolved. Germline V gene lookup returns CDR1 KGHDR and CDR2 SFDVKD. V lost 5 bases, J lost 1 base, and 11 bases lay in between. The CDR3 consists of 15 residues. CDR3 region: CATSGVGYSYNEQFF. In nucleotides, the CDR3 is TGTGCCACCAGTGGCGTTGGCTATTCCTACAATGAGCAGTTCTTC.

This clonotype showed up just a few times. CDR3 sequence reads: CASSSGLGQGTYEQYF. CDR3 DNA: TGTGCCAGCAGCTCTGGTCTGGGACAGGGTACCTACGAGCAGTACTTC. This chain uses TRBV7-2 with TRBJ2-7; 9 nucleotides line up with TRBD1. The germline V gene encodes CDR1 SGHTA and CDR2 FQGNSA. This CDR3 has 16 amino acids. V was pared by 4 bases and J by 2 bases, with 9 bases of the junction left unmatched.

This clonotype has more than one count but fewer than ten. Possible read error: a much larger clone is one base away. The chain is built from TRBV12-3 or TRBV12-4 and TRBJ2-4; D not resolved. This CDR3 has 12 residues. CDR3 coding DNA: TGTGCCGGCAGTCCAACACTTTACATTCAGTACTTC. Protein product: CAGSPTLYIQYF.

The chain has TRBV9 and TRBJ1-2; 7 positions match TRBD1. The CDR3 spans 15 residues. V was pared by 5 bases and J by 2 bases, with 9 bases of the junction left unmatched. The germline V gene encodes CDR1 SGDLS and CDR2 YYNGEE. This chain's CDR3 is CASSTRDSTNYGYTF. CDR3 nucleotide sequence: TGTGCCAGCAGTACCCGGGACAGCACAAACTATGGCTACACCTTC.

This clonotype was picked up a small number of times. The V gene is TRBV29-1, the J gene TRBJ2-7, with 13 bases lining up with TRBD2. Germline V lookup: CDR1 SQVTM, CDR2 ANQGSEA. Trimming at V came to 6 bases and at J to 4 bases, leaving 6 bases not matched to a gene. This CDR3 region has 14 residues. The CDR3 sequence: CSVSGTSGTYEQYF. The DNA of the CDR3 is TGCAGCGTAAGCGGGACTAGCGGGACTTACGAGCAGTACTTC.

As to this clonotype: Being one base from a much bigger clone, this may be a read error. The chain links TRBV11-1 to TRBJ2-3; 14 bases align to TRBD2. There are 15 residues in the CDR3. The V gene's germline CDR1 is SGHAT and CDR2 FQDESV (reference sequence). Germline trimming cut 7 bases from V and 5 bases from J; bases unmatched to any gene: 5. CDR3 sequence: CASNRGLAGEDTQYF. The CDR3 nucleotides are TGTGCCAGCAACCGGGGACTAGCGGGAGAAGATACGCAGTATTTT.

The chain links TRBV9 to TRBJ2-1; 12 bases are shared with TRBD2. The CDR3 is 16 residues long. The V gene end was trimmed by 4 bases and the J gene end by 9 bases; junction bases not matched to a gene: 11. From germline, CDR1 is SGDLS and CDR2 YYNGEE. The CDR3 spells CASSPETSGSLSEQFF. The DNA for the CDR3 is TGTGCCAGCAGCCCCGAGACTAGCGGGAGCTTGAGTGAGCAGTTCTTC.

V usage is TRBV27 and J usage is TRBJ1-6; D uncertain. V was clipped by 3 bases and J by 7 bases, with 13 bases between them. The length of the CDR3 is 15 residues. In germline, CDR1 is MNHEY, CDR2 SMNVEV (reference sequence). The chain's CDR3 is CASSLGSPRNSPLHF. CDR3 coding DNA: TGTGCCAGCAGTTTGGGCAGTCCCAGGAATTCACCCCTCCACTTT.

The genes are TRBV7-6 and TRBJ2-7; D uncertain. The CDR3 consists of 11 residues. Germline CDR1 SGHVS, CDR2 FNYEAQ. V dropped 2 bases and J dropped 6 bases, with 5 bases sitting between them. CDR3 nucleotide sequence: TGTGCCAGCAGCTTAAAGTCCGAGCAGTACTTC. It specifies CASSLKSEQYF.

The chain has TRBV20-1 and TRBJ2-3, with D perhaps matching TRBD2 (6 bases). The ends were cut back, 5 bases at V and 0 bases at J, with 18 bases in the middle. Germline V gene lookup returns CDR1 DFQATT and CDR2 SNEGSKA (reference sequence). The CDR3 has 16 amino acids. CDR3 protein: CSALHGGDRSTDTQYF. The CDR3 bases are TGCAGTGCTTTACACGGCGGGGACCGAAGCACAGATACGCAGTATTTT.

This chain joins TRBV5-1 and TRBJ2-5; tentatively, D is TRBD1 (5 bases). CDR1 and CDR2 from the germline V gene are SGHRS and YFSETQ. Trimming took 4 bases from V and 4 from J, leaving 11 bases between them. CDR3 length equals 13 residues. The CDR3 spells CASSDDSLETQYF. Written as DNA, the CDR3 is TGCGCCAGCAGCGACGACAGCCTAGAGACCCAGTACTTC.

This clonotype was observed a few times. The CDR3 loop reads CASSQDEGADSYNEQFF. In nucleotides, the CDR3 is TGCGCCAGCAGCCAAGACGAAGGAGCGGACTCCTACAATGAGCAGTTCTTC. The gene calls are TRBV4-1 and TRBJ2-1; weak D call: TRBD2 (5 bases). The germline V gene encodes CDR1 MGHRA and CDR2 YSYEKL. With 0 bases removed from V and 0 bases from J, the gap between germline ends came to 12 bases. The length of the CDR3 is 17 residues.

The chain has TRBV6-5 and TRBJ2-7; TRBD1 aligns across 8 bases. Trimming took 0 bases from V and 2 from J; bases not matched to a gene: 6. This CDR3 has 16 residues. Germline CDR1 is MNHEY and CDR2 is SVGAGI. CDR3 sequence (DNA): TGTGCCAGCAGTTACTCAGGACAGGGCCCGACCTACGAGCAGTACTTC. This translates into CASSYSGQGPTYEQYF.

The CDR3, as DNA: TGTGCCAGCAGCTTAATACGGGCTAGCGGAAATTACGAGCAGTACTTC. Its protein product is CASSLIRASGNYEQYF. The V and J genes are TRBV7-3 and TRBJ2-7; TRBD2 matches 7 bases. Germline V gives CDR1 SGHTA, CDR2 FQGTGA. Losses at the gene ends were 1 base for V and 4 bases for J; bases not matched to a gene: 10. This CDR3 contains 16 residues.

The chain links TRBV7-2 to TRBJ2-3; 9 positions agree with TRBD2. The V gene end was trimmed by 5 bases and the J gene end by 5 bases; junction bases not matched to a gene: 8. Germline assignment: CDR1 SGHTA and CDR2 FQGNSA. CDR3 length equals 15 residues. The DNA of the CDR3 is TGTGCCAGCAGCACCGTAGCGGGAGATAGAGATACGCAGTATTTT. It codes for CASSTVAGDRDTQYF. Full variable domain (missing parts from reference TRBV7-2 and TRBJ2-3): GAGVSQSPSNKVTEKGKDVELRCDPISGHTALYWYRQSLGQGLEFLIYFQGNSAPDKSGLPSDRFSAERTGGSVSTLTIQRTQQEDSAVYLCASSTVAGDRDTQYFGPGTRLTVL.

The table lists this clonotype with a few counts. The gene calls are TRBV7-2 and TRBJ1-1, with D perhaps matching TRBD1 (5 bases). Germline-derived CDR1 and CDR2 are SGHTA and FQGNSA. The CDR3 loop spans 13 amino acids. V was clipped by 8 bases and J by 0 bases, with 10 bases between them. The CDR3, as DNA: TGTGCCAGCCGGGGGGGTATGAACACTGAAGCTTTCTTT. Translation gives CASRGGMNTEAFF.

This chain links TRBV27 with TRBJ2-7; D possibly corresponds to TRBD1 (6 bases). Per the germline V gene, CDR1 is MNHEY and CDR2 is SMNVEV (reference sequence). V was pared by 8 bases and J by 2 bases, with 19 bases between. The CDR3 contains 15 residues. The CDR3 loop is CASGATDRLPYEQYF. DNA for the CDR3: TGTGCCAGCGGTGCCACCGACAGGTTACCCTACGAGCAGTACTTC.

This clonotype has a handful of counts. V gene TRBV28 combines with J gene TRBJ2-5, with TRBD2 matching over 10 bases. Germline CDR1 MDHEN, CDR2 SYDVKM. The V gene end was trimmed by 6 bases and the J gene end by 4 bases; junction bases not matched to a gene: 11. The CDR3 totals 16 residues. CDR3 bases: TGTGCCAGCAGGCCCCCTACTAGCGGGAAGGTAGAGACCCAGTACTTC. Its translation is CASRPPTSGKVETQYF.

The chain uses TRBV9 and TRBJ2-1; the match to TRBD2 covers 13 bases. This CDR3 is built from 15 residues. Germline V gene data show CDR1 as SGDLS and CDR2 as YYNGEE. J was trimmed by 6 bases and V by 3 bases; bases with no gene match: 3. CDR3 sequence reads: CASSGGLAGFNEQFF. Here the CDR3 DNA reads TGTGCCAGCAGCGGGGGACTAGCGGGATTCAATGAGCAGTTCTTC.

This chain uses TRBV20-1 with TRBJ2-1, with 8 positions matching TRBD2. Unmatched junction bases numbered 5, after V lost 4 bases and J lost 3 bases. Germline V lookup: CDR1 DFQATT, CDR2 SNEGSKA (reference sequence). This CDR3 region has 14 residues. CDR3 residues: CSATGREDYNEQFF. The CDR3 DNA reads TGCAGTGCTACTGGGCGGGAGGACTACAATGAGCAGTTCTTC.

The chain has TRBV18 and TRBJ2-5; a weak D match, TRBD2 (6 bases). The end of the DNA fits TRBJ2-7 better, so the J call may be wrong. There are 14 residues in the CDR3. CDR1 and CDR2 from the germline V gene are KGHSH and LQKENI. The CDR3 DNA is TGTGCCAGCTCACCAACTAGCTCGCCCTACGAGCAGTACTTC. Its protein is CASSPTSSPYEQYF.

The chain carries TRBV10-3 and TRBJ2-7, with 9 positions matching TRBD1. V lost 10 bases to trimming and J lost 1 base; unmatched junction nucleotides: 11. Germline V CDR1 and CDR2: ENHRY, SYGVKD. The CDR3 has 15 amino acids. In DNA, the CDR3 is TGTGCCACCACATCGACAGGGGGTGATTCCTACGAGCAGTACTTC. Protein product: CATTSTGGDSYEQYF.

This clonotype was detected a few times. The chain links TRBV28 to TRBJ2-7; TRBD1 is a possible D gene (8 bases). CDR1 and CDR2 from the germline V gene are MDHEN and SYDVKM. V lost 5 bases and J lost 7, with 21 bases in between. This CDR3 has 15 amino acids. Here the CDR3 reads CASSPQGGIYVEQYF. CDR3 coding DNA: TGTGCCAGCAGTCCACAGGGGGGGATCTACGTGGAGCAGTACTTC. The variable domain in full, completed from reference TRBV28 and TRBJ2-7, reads DVKVTQSSRYLVKRTGEKVFLECVQDMDHENMFWYRQDPGLGLRLIYFSYDVKMKEKGDIPEGYSVSREKKERFSLILESASTNQTSMYLCASSPQGGIYVEQYFGPGTRLTVT.

This clonotype occurred a few times. The V call is TRBV5-1, the J call TRBJ2-7, with a weak D call TRBD2 (7 bases). Trimming cost V 4 bases and J 2 bases, with 13 bases left between them. CDR1 is SGHRS, CDR2 YFSETQ, per germline. There are 14 residues in the CDR3. CDR3 amino acids: CASSGGGGPYEQYF. DNA of the CDR3: TGCGCCAGCAGCGGGGGGGGCGGTCCCTACGAGCAGTACTTC.